The 28 T cell receptor beta chains listed next were all sequenced from one sample in a study of CD8+ T cells in alopecia areata. cDNA reverse transcribed from extracted RNA served as the sequencing template. Repertoires were generated with immunoSEQ multiplex PCR, while TCRdb's copy carries only in-frame clones and drops some. The sample shows 200,000 to 250,000 clones, approximately 52% of them seen only once. The source was CD4+ T cells sorted from blood, collected at week 0. These receptors all come from a human donor with alopecia areata.

This clone was counted only a few times. The chain carries TRBV5-1 and TRBJ1-2; D call uncertain. Germline values: CDR1 SGHRS, CDR2 YFSETQ. The ends were cut back, 2 bases at V and 5 bases at J, with 16 bases in the middle. This CDR3 contains 15 residues. The CDR3 loop is CASSLGSSTEYGYTF. The CDR3, as DNA: TGCGCCAGCAGCTTAGGATCGTCGACGGAATATGGCTACACCTTC.

CDR3 bases: TGTGCCAGCAGTTCCGGAGATACGCAGTATTTT. As protein: CASSSGDTQYF. The V gene is TRBV6-6, the J gene TRBJ2-3, with D unresolved. Germline V gene data show CDR1 as MNHNY and CDR2 as SVGAGI (reference sequence). V lost 4 bases and J 5 bases, leaving 4 bases between the germline ends. This CDR3 spans 11 amino acids.

The chain recombines TRBV7-2 with TRBJ2-1, with TRBD2 identical over 7 bases. With V trimmed by 4 bases and J by 4 bases, 4 bases remained unmatched. CDR1 is SGHTA and CDR2 is FQGNSA in the germline V gene. The CDR3 extends over 14 amino acids. CDR3 protein: CASSSGLPYNEQFF. The CDR3 DNA reads TGTGCCAGCAGCTCGGGACTACCTTACAATGAGCAGTTCTTC.

The chain joins TRBV29-1 to TRBJ2-2; the match to TRBD1 covers 7 bases. CDR3 size: 14 residues. Germline V gene lookup returns CDR1 SQVTM and CDR2 ANQGSEA. The V gene end was trimmed by 6 bases and the J gene end by 2 bases; junction bases not matched to a gene: 6. CDR3 sequence reads: CSVGQDINTGELFF. The DNA of the CDR3 is TGCAGCGTCGGACAGGATATTAACACCGGGGAGCTGTTTTTT.

The DNA of the CDR3 is TGTGCCAGCAGTTTAAAAGGTATAGGATTGAACACTGAAGCTTTCTTT. Protein sequence: CASSLKGIGLNTEAFF. The V call is TRBV27, the J call TRBJ1-1; D remains ambiguous. The CDR3 runs 16 residues. V shed 2 bases and J shed 0 bases, with 13 bases lying between them. Looked up from germline, CDR1 is MNHEY and CDR2 is SMNVEV (reference sequence).

With respect to this clone: The same CDR3 is also encoded by other DNA sequences in this sample. V and J are TRBV30 and TRBJ1-1; D is uncertain. In germline, CDR1 is GTSNPN, CDR2 SVGIG (reference sequence). The V end lost 0 bases, the J end lost 2 bases, and 7 bases lay between the germline ends. The CDR3 loop spans 13 amino acids. CDR3 DNA sequence: TGTGCCTGGAGTGTAAGGGCTAACACTGAAGCTTTCTTT. It is translated as CAWSVRANTEAFF.

This clone was detected only a few times. V usage is TRBV5-1 and J usage is TRBJ2-5, with TRBD1 matching over 7 bases. Germline trimming cut 0 bases from V and 4 bases from J; bases unmatched to any gene: 6. CDR1 and CDR2 (germline): SGHRS, YFSETQ. CDR3 size: 15 residues. The CDR3 spells CASSLATGNVETQYF. Written as DNA, the CDR3 is TGCGCCAGCAGCTTGGCGACAGGGAATGTAGAGACCCAGTACTTC.

This clone was found a few times. This sequence joins TRBV23-1 and TRBJ2-4; D perhaps matches TRBD1 (5 bases). TRBV23-1 is given ORF status, its function remaining uncertain. The germline V and J ends were trimmed by 6 bases and 2 bases, with 20 bases remaining between them. The CDR3 consists of 17 residues. The CDR3 loop is CASSPNVSRASKNIQYF. CDR3 sequence (DNA): TGCGCCAGCAGCCCCAATGTTTCCAGGGCGTCCAAAAACATTCAGTACTTC.

J is TRBJ2-7 and V is TRBV30; D ambiguous. Germline assignment: CDR1 GTSNPN and CDR2 SVGIG (reference sequence). The CDR3 has 14 residues. The V gene lost 1 base and the J gene lost 1 base, with 11 bases spanning the gap. For the CDR3, the DNA is TGTGCCTGGAGTGGCTCCCTATCTTCCTACGAGCAGTACTTC. Translated, it gives CAWSGSLSSYEQYF.

The chain is built from TRBV30 and TRBJ2-3, with 12 bases fitting TRBD2. The CDR3 covers 15 residues. The germline gives CDR1 GTSNPN, CDR2 SVGIG (reference sequence). Trimming removed 1 base from V and 4 bases from J; junction bases left unmatched: 3. In DNA, the CDR3 is TGTGCCTGGAGTGCCCTAGCGGGAGGGTCAGATACGCAGTATTTT. It yields the protein CAWSALAGGSDTQYF.

V gene TRBV2 combines with J gene TRBJ2-7, with 9 bases aligning to TRBD2. The germline V gene has CDR1 SNHLY and CDR2 FYNNEI. V gave up 2 bases and J gave up 2 bases; unmatched junction bases: 4. The CDR3 sequence is 15 residues long. In DNA, the CDR3 is TGTGCCAGCAGTGAAATCCTAGCGGGAACCTACGAGCAGTACTTC. Residues: CASSEILAGTYEQYF.

In its sample, this clone was seen once. The chain recombines TRBV4-1 with TRBJ2-5, with D hard to call. This CDR3 comprises 15 residues. Germline CDR1 reads MGHRA; CDR2 reads YSYEKL. V lost 3 bases, J lost 2 bases, and 13 bases lay in between. Written as DNA, the CDR3 is TGCGCCAGCAGCCAGGGAATACGCGGACAAGAGACCCAGTACTTC. Its translation: CASSQGIRGQETQYF.

This chain uses TRBV18 with TRBJ2-5; D call uncertain. V was cut by 1 base and J by 0 bases, with 9 bases left in between. CDR1 is KGHSH, CDR2 LQKENI, per germline. This CDR3 is 15 amino acids long. The CDR3 bases are TGTGCCAGCTCACCACGATTTGAGTACCAAGAGACCCAGTACTTC. Its protein product is CASSPRFEYQETQYF.

The chain joins TRBV20-1 to TRBJ2-3; D not certain. CDR1 DFQATT and CDR2 SNEGSKA come from the germline V gene (reference sequence). The CDR3 length is 10 residues. CDR3 in DNA: TGCAGCGGTAGCACAGATACGCAGTATTTT. Its translation is CSGSTDTQYF.

This clone has more than one count but fewer than ten. One junction end does not reproduce the germline sequence, and a read error may be involved. The J gene is TRBJ1-2, the V gene TRBV30; D not certain. Germline values: CDR1 GTSNPN, CDR2 SVGIG (reference sequence). The length of the CDR3 is 12 residues. The chain's CDR3 is CAWSVLEGNRRF. The CDR3 DNA sequence: TGTGCCTGGAGTGTACTCGAGGGAAACAGACGCTTC.

The chain combines TRBV9 with TRBJ1-5; TRBD1 is a possible D gene (5 bases). V lost 1 base and J 7 bases, leaving 12 bases between the germline ends. This CDR3 is built from 14 residues. Germline-derived CDR1 and CDR2 are SGDLS and YYNGEE. The CDR3 nucleotides are TGTGCCAGCAGCGTAAGTTGGGGGGGACAGCCCCAGCATTTT. Protein: CASSVSWGGQPQHF.

V and J are TRBV5-1 and TRBJ2-2; 7 bases agree with TRBD1. Germline V CDR1 and CDR2: SGHRS, YFSETQ. V was clipped by 0 bases and J by 3 bases; unmatched bases: 2. The CDR3 length is 15 residues. The CDR3: CASSLDRGDTGELFF. Written as DNA, the CDR3 is TGCGCCAGCAGCTTGGACAGGGGCGACACCGGGGAGCTGTTTTTT. Based on the CDR3 plus reference TRBV5-1 and TRBJ2-2, the full variable domain is KAGVTQTPRYLIKTRGQQVTLSCSPISGHRSVSWYQQTPGQGLQFLFEYFSETQRNKGNFPGRFSGRQFSNSRSEMNVSTLELGDSALYLCASSLDRGDTGELFFGEGSRLTVL.

This chain uses TRBV30 with TRBJ1-3, with D possibly TRBD1 on 5 matching bases. The CDR3 has 15 residues. Looked up from germline, CDR1 is GTSNPN and CDR2 is SVGIG (reference sequence). V dropped 4 bases and J dropped 4 bases, with 17 bases sitting between them. CDR3 nucleotide sequence: TGTGCCTGGATGAAGTCCCCAGGGTTGGGAAACACCATATATTTT. Its protein product is CAWMKSPGLGNTIYF.

The gene calls are TRBV30 and TRBJ2-1; perhaps TRBD1 as D (6 bases). Germline lookup yields CDR1 GTSNPN and CDR2 SVGIG (reference sequence). The CDR3 loop spans 15 amino acids. Trimming shortened V by 1 base and J by 2 bases, and 12 bases separated the two germline ends. This CDR3 reads CAWSGDRLAYNEQFF. The CDR3 DNA reads TGTGCCTGGAGTGGAGACAGGCTGGCCTACAATGAGCAGTTCTTC.

The gene calls are TRBV5-6 and TRBJ1-1; 8 positions match TRBD1. The V gene end was trimmed by 10 bases and the J gene end by 0 bases; junction bases not matched to a gene: 5. This CDR3 comprises 13 residues. CDR1 and CDR2 (germline): SGHDT, YYEEEE. The CDR3 coding sequence is TGTGCCGGTGGCAGGGGGCTGAACACTGAAGCTTTCTTT. The encoded protein is CAGGRGLNTEAFF.

The chain is built from TRBV30 and TRBJ1-1; the D gene is possibly TRBD1 (6 bases). The germline V gene has CDR1 GTSNPN and CDR2 SVGIG (reference sequence). V lost 1 base, J lost 5 bases, and 17 bases lay in between. The CDR3 extends over 15 amino acids. In DNA, the CDR3 is TGTGCCTGGAGTGGAAACAGGGCCCGGGGGACTGAAGCTTTCTTT. Its translation: CAWSGNRARGTEAFF.

The V and J genes are TRBV6-1 and TRBJ2-7, with 12 bases fitting TRBD2. Germline V gene sequence: CDR1 MNHNS, CDR2 SASEGT. This CDR3 region has 15 residues. V was pared by 6 bases and J by 3 bases, with 6 bases of the junction left unmatched. In nucleotides, the CDR3 is TGTGCCAGCAGCACGACTAGCGGGGGCTTCTACGAGCAGTACTTC. Translating it yields CASSTTSGGFYEQYF.

This clone appeared a few times. The V gene is TRBV13, the J gene TRBJ2-1, with 9 bases matching TRBD1. V lost 4 bases to trimming and J lost 6 bases; unmatched junction nucleotides: 4. In germline, CDR1 is PRHDT, CDR2 FYEKMQ (reference sequence). This CDR3 spans 14 amino acids. This CDR3 is CASSSRQGVNEQFF. The DNA for the CDR3 is TGTGCCAGCAGCTCACGACAGGGGGTCAATGAGCAGTTCTTC.

The rearrangement joins TRBV4-2 to TRBJ2-2; D call uncertain. Germline CDR1 is LGHNA and CDR2 is YNFKEQ. Between the trimmed V and J ends, which lost 4 bases and 0 bases, there was a span of 15 bases. This CDR3 is 17 amino acids long. The DNA of the CDR3 is TGTGCCAGCAGCCCCCGTTGGTCGGGTGCGAACACCGGGGAGCTGTTTTTT. Protein: CASSPRWSGANTGELFF.

This clone has only a few counts. The CDR3 protein is CAISELTSGTDTQYF. The DNA for the CDR3 is TGTGCCATCAGTGAGTTGACTAGCGGGACAGATACGCAGTATTTT. The gene calls are TRBV10-3 and TRBJ2-3; 10 bases agree with TRBD2. V shed 1 base and J 3 bases; nucleotides not matched to a gene: 1. Germline CDR1 is ENHRY and CDR2 is SYGVKD. The CDR3 is 15 residues long.

The chain couples TRBV5-1 to TRBJ2-7, with 8 bases fitting TRBD2. Germline assignment: CDR1 SGHRS and CDR2 YFSETQ. With V trimmed by 4 bases and J by 6 bases, 6 bases remained unmatched. There are 13 residues in the CDR3. Here the CDR3 reads CASSLNRGGEQYF. CDR3 coding DNA: TGCGCCAGCAGCCTGAACCGGGGGGGCGAGCAGTACTTC.

The chain couples TRBV14 to TRBJ1-4; no firm D call. This CDR3 contains 14 residues. V lost 1 base to trimming and J lost 3 bases, with 6 bases between them. Germline CDR1 SGHDN, CDR2 FVKESK. CDR3 amino acids: CASSQVQSNEKLFF. The CDR3 bases are TGTGCCAGCAGCCAAGTACAGTCTAATGAAAAACTGTTTTTT.

The chain joins TRBV7-2 to TRBJ2-1; D is perhaps TRBD1 (6 bases). Germline V gene lookup returns CDR1 SGHTA and CDR2 FQGNSA. V was clipped by 6 bases and J by 5 bases, with 14 bases between them. The CDR3 is 14 residues long. CDR3 sequence: CASRSLQGDNEQFF. For the CDR3, the DNA is TGTGCCAGCAGATCACTACAGGGAGACAATGAGCAGTTCTTC.